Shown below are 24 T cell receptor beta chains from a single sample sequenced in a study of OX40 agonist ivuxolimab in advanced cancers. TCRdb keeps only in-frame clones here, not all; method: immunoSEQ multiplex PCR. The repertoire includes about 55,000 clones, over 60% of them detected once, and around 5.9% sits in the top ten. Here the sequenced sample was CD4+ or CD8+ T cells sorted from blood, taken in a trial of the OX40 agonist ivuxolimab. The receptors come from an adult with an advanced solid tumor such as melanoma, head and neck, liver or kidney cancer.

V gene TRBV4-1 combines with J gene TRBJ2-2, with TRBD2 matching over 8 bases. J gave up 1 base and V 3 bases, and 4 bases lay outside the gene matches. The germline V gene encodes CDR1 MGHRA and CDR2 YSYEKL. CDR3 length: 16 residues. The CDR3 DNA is TGCGCCAGCAGCCAGGCGGGACTAGGGAACACCGGGGAGCTGTTTTTT. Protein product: CASSQAGLGNTGELFF.

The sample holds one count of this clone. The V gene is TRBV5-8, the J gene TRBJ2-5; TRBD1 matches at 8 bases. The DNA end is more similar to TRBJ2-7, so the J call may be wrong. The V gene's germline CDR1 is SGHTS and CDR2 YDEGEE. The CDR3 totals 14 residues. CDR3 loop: CASSRPGGAYEQYF. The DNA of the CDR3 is TGTGCCAGCAGTCGACCAGGGGGCGCGTACGAGCAGTACTTC.

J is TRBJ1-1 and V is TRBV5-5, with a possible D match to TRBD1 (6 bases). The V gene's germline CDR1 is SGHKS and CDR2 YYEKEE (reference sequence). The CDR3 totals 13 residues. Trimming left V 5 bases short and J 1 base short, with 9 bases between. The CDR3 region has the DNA TGTGCCAGCAGGGGACACCCGAACACTGAAGCTTTCTTT. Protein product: CASRGHPNTEAFF. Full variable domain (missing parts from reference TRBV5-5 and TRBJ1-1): DAGVTQSPTHLIKTRGQQVTLRCSPISGHKSVSWYQQVLGQGPQFIFQYYEKEERGRGNFPDRFSARQFPNYSSELNVNALLLGDSALYLCASRGHPNTEAFFGQGTRLTVV.

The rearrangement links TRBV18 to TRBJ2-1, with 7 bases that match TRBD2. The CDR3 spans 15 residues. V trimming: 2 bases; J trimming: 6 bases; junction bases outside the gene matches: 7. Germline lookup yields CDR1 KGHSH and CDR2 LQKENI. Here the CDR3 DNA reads TGTGCCAGCTCACCATCTGGCGGGAGAGCCAATGAGCAGTTCTTC. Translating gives CASSPSGGRANEQFF.

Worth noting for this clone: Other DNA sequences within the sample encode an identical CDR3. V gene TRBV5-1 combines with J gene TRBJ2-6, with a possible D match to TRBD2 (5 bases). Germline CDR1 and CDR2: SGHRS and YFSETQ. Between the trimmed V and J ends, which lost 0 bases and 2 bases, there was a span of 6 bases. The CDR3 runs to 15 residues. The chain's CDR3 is CASSLGGTGANVLTF. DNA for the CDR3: TGCGCCAGCAGCTTGGGAGGGACTGGGGCCAACGTCCTGACTTTC.

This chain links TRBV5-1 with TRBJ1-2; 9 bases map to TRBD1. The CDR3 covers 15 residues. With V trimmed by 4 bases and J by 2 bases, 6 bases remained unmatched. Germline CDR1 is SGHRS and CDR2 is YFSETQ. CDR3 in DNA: TGCGCCAGCAGCGACCGGGACAGGGCCAACTATGGCTACACCTTC. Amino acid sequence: CASSDRDRANYGYTF.

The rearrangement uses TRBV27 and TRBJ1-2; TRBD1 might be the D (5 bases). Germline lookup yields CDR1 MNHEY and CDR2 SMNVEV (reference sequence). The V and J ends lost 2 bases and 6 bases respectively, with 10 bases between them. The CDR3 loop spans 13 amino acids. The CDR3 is CASSLRGADGYTF. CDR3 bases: TGTGCCAGCAGTTTAAGGGGAGCGGATGGCTACACCTTC.

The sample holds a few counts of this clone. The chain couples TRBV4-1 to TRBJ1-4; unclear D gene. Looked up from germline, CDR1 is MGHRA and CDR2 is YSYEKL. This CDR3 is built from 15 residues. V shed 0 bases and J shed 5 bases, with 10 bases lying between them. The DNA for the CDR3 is TGCGCCAGCAGCCAAGAGAGGACGGTGAATGAAAAACTGTTTTTT. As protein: CASSQERTVNEKLFF.

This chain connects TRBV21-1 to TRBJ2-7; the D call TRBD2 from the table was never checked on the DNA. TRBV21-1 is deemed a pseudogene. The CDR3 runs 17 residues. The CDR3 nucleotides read TGTGCCAGCAGCAAAAGGTATAGGGGAGGGCCTTTTTGGGAGCAGTACTTC. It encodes CASSKRYRGGPFWEQYF.

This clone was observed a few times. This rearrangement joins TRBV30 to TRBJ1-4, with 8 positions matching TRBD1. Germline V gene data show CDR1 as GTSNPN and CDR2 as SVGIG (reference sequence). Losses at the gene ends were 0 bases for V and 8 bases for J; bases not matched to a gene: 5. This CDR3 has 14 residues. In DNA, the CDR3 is TGTGCCTGGAGTGTGACAGGGGAGGGAGAAAAACTGTTTTTT. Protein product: CAWSVTGEGEKLFF.

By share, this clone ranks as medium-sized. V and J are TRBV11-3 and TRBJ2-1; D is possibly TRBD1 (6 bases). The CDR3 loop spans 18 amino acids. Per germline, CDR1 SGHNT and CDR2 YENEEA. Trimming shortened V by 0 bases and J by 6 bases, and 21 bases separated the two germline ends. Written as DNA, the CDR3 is TGTGCCAGCAGCTTAGATAGGGGGAGCGGAGTGGGGTCCAATGAGCAGTTCTTC. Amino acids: CASSLDRGSGVGSNEQFF.

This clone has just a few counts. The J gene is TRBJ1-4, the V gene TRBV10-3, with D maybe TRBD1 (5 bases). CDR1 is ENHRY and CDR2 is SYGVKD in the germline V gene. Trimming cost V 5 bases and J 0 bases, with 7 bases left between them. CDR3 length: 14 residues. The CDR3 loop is CAISSGATNEKLFF. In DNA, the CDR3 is TGTGCCATCAGTTCGGGGGCAACTAATGAAAAACTGTTTTTT.

DNA for the CDR3: TGCAGGGCAGGGCGCACAGATACGCAGTATTTT. As protein: CRAGRTDTQYF. The V gene is TRBV20-1, the J gene TRBJ2-3, with D possibly matching TRBD1 (5 bases). This CDR3 is 11 amino acids long. Looked up from germline, CDR1 is DFQATT and CDR2 is SNEGSKA (reference sequence).

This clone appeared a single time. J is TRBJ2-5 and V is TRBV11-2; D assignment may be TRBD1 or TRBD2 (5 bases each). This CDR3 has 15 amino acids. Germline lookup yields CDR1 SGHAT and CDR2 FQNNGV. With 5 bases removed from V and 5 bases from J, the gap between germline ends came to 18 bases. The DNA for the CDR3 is TGTGCCAGCAGCCCCCACCCGGGACGGTTGGAGACCCAGTACTTC. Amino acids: CASSPHPGRLETQYF.

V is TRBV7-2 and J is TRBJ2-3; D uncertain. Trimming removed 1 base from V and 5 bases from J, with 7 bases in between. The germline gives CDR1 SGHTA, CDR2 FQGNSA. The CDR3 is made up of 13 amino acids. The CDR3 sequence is CASSLDQRDTQYF. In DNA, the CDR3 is TGTGCCAGCAGCTTAGACCAGAGAGATACGCAGTATTTT. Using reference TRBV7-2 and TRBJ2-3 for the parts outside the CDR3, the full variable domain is GAGVSQSPSNKVTEKGKDVELRCDPISGHTALYWYRQSLGQGLEFLIYFQGNSAPDKSGLPSDRFSAERTGGSVSTLTIQRTQQEDSAVYLCASSLDQRDTQYFGPGTRLTVL.

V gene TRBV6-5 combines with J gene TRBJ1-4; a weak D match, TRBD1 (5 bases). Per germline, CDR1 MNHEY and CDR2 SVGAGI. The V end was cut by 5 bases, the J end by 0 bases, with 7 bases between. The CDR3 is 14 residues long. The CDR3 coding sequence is TGTGCCAGCAGTCGGGGCTCAACTAATGAAAAACTGTTTTTT. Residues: CASSRGSTNEKLFF.

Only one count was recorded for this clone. CDR3 DNA: TGTGCCAGCAGTATCACCCCAGGGATCTCCTACGAGCAGTACTTC. Its protein is CASSITPGISYEQYF. The genes are TRBV28 and TRBJ2-7; perhaps TRBD1 as D (5 bases). From germline, CDR1 is MDHEN and CDR2 SYDVKM. V shed 5 bases and J shed 0 bases, with 14 bases lying between them. CDR3 size: 15 residues.

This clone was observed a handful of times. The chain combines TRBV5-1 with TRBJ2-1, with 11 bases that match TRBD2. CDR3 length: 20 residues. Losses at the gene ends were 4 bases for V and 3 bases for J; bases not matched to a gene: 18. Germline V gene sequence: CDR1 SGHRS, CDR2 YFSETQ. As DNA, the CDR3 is TGCGCCAGCAGCAGGAGCCCTAGCGGGGGGTCATACGAGGTCTACAATGAGCAGTTCTTC. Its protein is CASSRSPSGGSYEVYNEQFF.

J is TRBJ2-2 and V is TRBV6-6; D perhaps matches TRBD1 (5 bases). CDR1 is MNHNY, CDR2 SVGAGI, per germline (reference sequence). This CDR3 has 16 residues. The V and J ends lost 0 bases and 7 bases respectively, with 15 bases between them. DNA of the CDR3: TGTGCCAGCAGTTACTCCGGGCCCCAGCAGGGCGGGGAGCTGTTTTTT. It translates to CASSYSGPQQGGELFF.

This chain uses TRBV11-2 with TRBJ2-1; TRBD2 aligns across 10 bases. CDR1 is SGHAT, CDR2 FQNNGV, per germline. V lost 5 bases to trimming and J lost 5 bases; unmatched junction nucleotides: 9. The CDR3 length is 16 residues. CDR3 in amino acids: CASSISSGGVHNEQFF. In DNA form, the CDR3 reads TGTGCCAGCAGCATCTCTAGCGGGGGAGTCCACAATGAGCAGTTCTTC.

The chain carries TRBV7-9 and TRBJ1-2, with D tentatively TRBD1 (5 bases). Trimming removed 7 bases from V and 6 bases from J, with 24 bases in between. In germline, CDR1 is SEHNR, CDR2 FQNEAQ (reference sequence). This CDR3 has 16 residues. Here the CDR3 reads CASITATGGVNDGYTF. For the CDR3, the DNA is TGTGCCAGCATAACTGCCACCGGGGGTGTCAATGATGGCTACACCTTC.

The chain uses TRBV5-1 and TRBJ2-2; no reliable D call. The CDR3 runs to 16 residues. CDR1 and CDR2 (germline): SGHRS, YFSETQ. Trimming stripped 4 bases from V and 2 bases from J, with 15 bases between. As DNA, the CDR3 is TGCGCCAGCAGCCTTAAGGACCCGCGAAACACCGGGGAGCTGTTTTTT. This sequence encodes CASSLKDPRNTGELFF. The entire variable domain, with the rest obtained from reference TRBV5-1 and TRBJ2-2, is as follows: KAGVTQTPRYLIKTRGQQVTLSCSPISGHRSVSWYQQTPGQGLQFLFEYFSETQRNKGNFPGRFSGRQFSNSRSEMNVSTLELGDSALYLCASSLKDPRNTGELFFGEGSRLTVL.

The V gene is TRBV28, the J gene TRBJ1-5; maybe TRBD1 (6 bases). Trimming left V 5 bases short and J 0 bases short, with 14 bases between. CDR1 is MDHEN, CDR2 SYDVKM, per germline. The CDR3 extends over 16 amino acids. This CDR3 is CASSPGGLLSNQPQHF. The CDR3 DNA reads TGTGCCAGCAGTCCCGGGGGCCTACTTAGCAATCAGCCCCAGCATTTT.

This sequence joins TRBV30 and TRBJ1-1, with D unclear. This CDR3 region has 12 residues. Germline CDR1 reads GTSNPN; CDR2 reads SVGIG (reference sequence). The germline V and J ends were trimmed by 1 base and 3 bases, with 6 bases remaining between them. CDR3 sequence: CAWSAGYTEAFF. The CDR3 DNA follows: TGTGCCTGGAGTGCCGGGTACACTGAAGCTTTCTTT. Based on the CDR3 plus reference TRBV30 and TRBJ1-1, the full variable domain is SQTIHQWPATLVQPVGSPLSLECTVEGTSNPNLYWYRQAAGRGLQLLFYSVGIGQISSEVPQNLSASRPQDRQFILSSKKLLLSDSGFYLCAWSAGYTEAFFGQGTRLTVV.